A single sample is the source of the 2 T cell receptor beta chains below, sequenced in a study of blood T cell repertoires in COVID-19. Sequencing was performed with immunoSEQ multiplex PCR; in TCRdb, only in-frame clones are kept and a portion is missing. Of fewer than 500,000 clones in the sample, 80% to 90% were seen once. The sample taken for sequencing was PBMCs or T cells enriched from blood (not recorded which). Every receptor here comes from a man younger than 40 who had recovered from COVID-19.

Details on this clone: The junction shows a germline mismatch at one end, possibly a read error. The chain couples TRBV2 to TRBJ2-7; TRBD1 aligns across 10 bases. Looked up from germline, CDR1 is SNHLY and CDR2 is FYNNEI. This CDR3 region has 15 residues. CDR3 DNA sequence: TGTGCCAGCAGGGAAGGGACAGGGGCTACCTACGAGCAGTACTTC. It codes for CASREGTGATYEQYF. Using reference TRBV2 and TRBJ2-7 for the parts outside the CDR3, the full variable domain is EPEVTQTPSHQVTQMGQEVILRCVPISNHLYFYWYRQILGQKVEFLVSFYNNEISEKSEIFDDQFSVERPDGSNFTLKIRSTKLEDSAMYFCASREGTGATYEQYFGPGTRLTVT.

The chain couples TRBV5-1 to TRBJ2-5; D is uncertain. This CDR3 comprises 17 residues. V dropped 2 bases and J dropped 2 bases, with 19 bases sitting between them. Germline CDR1 SGHRS, CDR2 YFSETQ. CDR3 DNA sequence: TGCGCCAGCAGCTTTCGTATGCCCCCGGGTGGTCAAGAGACCCAGTACTTC. This codes for CASSFRMPPGGQETQYF.